These 30 T cell receptor beta chains came from one sample sequenced in a study of T-cell memory formation after mild COVID-19. TCRdb analysed the 5' RACE reads with MiXCR anew, one entry per CDR3 protein. The repertoire holds 110,000 to 150,000 distinct CDR3 sequences, 11% to 15% seen once, with 25% to 30% in the top ten. Specimen: PBMCs or a T cell subset sorted from them (not recorded which). The receptors were sampled from an adult woman who had mild COVID-19 (a few samples of this study predate the infection). Cell type and time point are not known.

The CDR3 reads CASSPDRDLNEQYF. As DNA, the CDR3 is TGTGCCAGCTCGCCCGACAGGGATCTCAACGAGCAGTACTTC. The chain couples TRBV18 to TRBJ2-7; 7 nucleotides align to TRBD1. The CDR3 contains 14 residues. Germline V lookup: CDR1 KGHSH, CDR2 LQKENI. The trim removed 6 bases at V and 5 bases at J, leaving 10 bases unmatched.

This chain links TRBV27 with TRBJ2-3; 9 bases are a match to TRBD2. Germline assignment: CDR1 MNHEY and CDR2 SMNVEV (reference sequence). J was trimmed by 2 bases and V by 6 bases; bases with no gene match: 9. This CDR3 is 16 amino acids long. The CDR3 here is CASRHLAGSFTDTQYF. DNA for the CDR3: TGTGCCAGCAGACATCTAGCGGGGAGCTTCACAGATACGCAGTATTTT.

The sample holds a few counts of this clonotype. The rearrangement uses TRBV25-1 and TRBJ2-7; 9 bases align to TRBD1. Germline assignment: CDR1 MGHDK and CDR2 SYGVNS. The V gene end was trimmed by 4 bases and the J gene end by 6 bases; junction bases not matched to a gene: 4. This CDR3 region has 13 residues. DNA for the CDR3: TGTGCCAGCAGTGGGACAGGGGCGACCGAGCAGTACTTC. It is translated as CASSGTGATEQYF.

This clonotype has only one observation. V and J are TRBV4-1 and TRBJ2-5; 9 bases map to TRBD1. This CDR3 contains 14 residues. The germline V gene has CDR1 MGHRA and CDR2 YSYEKL. The V and J ends lost 4 bases and 3 bases, in that order; junction bases with no gene match: 3. CDR3 sequence: CASSPDRGKETQYF. For the CDR3, the DNA is TGCGCCAGCAGCCCGGACAGGGGAAAAGAGACCCAGTACTTC.

The sample holds a few counts of this clonotype. This CDR3 reads CSVEITGSSYEQYF. In nucleotides, the CDR3 is TGCAGCGTTGAGATTACGGGCAGCTCCTACGAGCAGTACTTC. The chain recombines TRBV29-1 with TRBJ2-7; D ambiguous. Germline CDR1 SQVTM, CDR2 ANQGSEA. The CDR3 sequence is 14 residues long. The V end lost 3 bases, the J end lost 0 bases, and 12 bases lay between the germline ends.

This clonotype was counted a few times. The J gene is TRBJ2-1, the V gene TRBV3-1; 8 nucleotides match TRBD2. The CDR3 covers 15 residues. Trimming took 2 bases from V and 5 from J; bases not matched to a gene: 5. Germline V gene lookup returns CDR1 LGHDT and CDR2 YNNKEL (reference sequence). CDR3 sequence reads: CASSQPAGEDNEQFF. Written as DNA, the CDR3 is TGTGCCAGCAGCCAACCAGCGGGGGAAGACAATGAGCAGTTCTTC.

This clonotype showed up just a few times. The chain carries TRBV3-1 and TRBJ2-5, with a weak D call TRBD2 (6 bases). The CDR3 consists of 18 residues. In germline, CDR1 is LGHDT, CDR2 YNNKEL (reference sequence). Trimming took 4 bases from V and 3 from J, leaving 24 bases between them. In nucleotides, the CDR3 is TGTGCCAGCAGCCCTATGTGGGTGAGTCGGGAGAAAGAAGAGACCCAGTACTTC. Translating it yields CASSPMWVSREKEETQYF.

This chain uses TRBV7-9 with TRBJ1-2; no clear D gene. Germline V gene sequence: CDR1 SEHNR, CDR2 FQNEAQ (reference sequence). Between the trimmed V and J ends, which lost 0 bases and 2 bases, there was a span of 7 bases. This CDR3 contains 14 residues. The CDR3 coding sequence is TGTGCCAGCAGCTTAGCCGGGGAGAACTATGGCTACACCTTC. Its translation is CASSLAGENYGYTF. Looking up the rest from reference TRBV7-9 and TRBJ1-2 gives the full variable domain: DTGVSQNPRHKITKRGQNVTFRCDPISEHNRLYWYRQTLGQGPEFLTYFQNEAQLEKSRLLSDRFSAERPKGSFSTLEIQRTEQGDSAMYLCASSLAGENYGYTFGSGTRLTVV.

This clonotype was counted only a few times. The genes are TRBV9 and TRBJ2-1; D is possibly TRBD2 (6 bases). CDR3 size: 15 residues. Looked up from germline, CDR1 is SGDLS and CDR2 is YYNGEE. The V and J ends lost 0 bases and 5 bases respectively, with 12 bases between them. CDR3 protein: CASSVDGRGNNEQFF. CDR3 sequence (DNA): TGTGCCAGCAGCGTAGACGGGAGAGGCAACAATGAGCAGTTCTTC.

The chain has TRBV29-1 and TRBJ2-1, with 7 bases aligning to TRBD1. In germline, CDR1 is SQVTM, CDR2 ANQGSEA. V was pared by 6 bases and J by 5 bases, with 10 bases of the junction left unmatched. CDR3 size: 14 residues. The DNA of the CDR3 is TGCAGCGTCCCAATACCAGACAGGGACAATGAGCAGTTCTTC. Protein sequence: CSVPIPDRDNEQFF.

This clonotype occurred a few times. The chain is built from TRBV20-1 and TRBJ2-1; D gene unclear. CDR1 is DFQATT and CDR2 is SNEGSKA in the germline V gene (reference sequence). The V gene lost 3 bases and the J gene lost 6 bases, with 12 bases spanning the gap. This CDR3 contains 13 residues. DNA for the CDR3: TGCAGTGCTAGGGACCCCTCAACCAATGAGCAGTTCTTC. Its translation: CSARDPSTNEQFF.

The chain uses TRBV5-4 and TRBJ2-7, with 9 bases lining up with TRBD2. This CDR3 has 13 amino acids. Germline CDR1 and CDR2: SGHNT and YYREEE (reference sequence). With 2 bases clipped from V and 3 bases from J, the junction kept 0 bases outside the gene matches. CDR3 region: CASSLLAGYEQYF. CDR3 in DNA: TGTGCCAGCAGCTTACTAGCGGGCTACGAGCAGTACTTC. Looking up the rest from reference TRBV5-4 and TRBJ2-7 gives the full variable domain: ETGVTQSPTHLIKTRGQQVTLRCSSQSGHNTVSWYQQALGQGPQFIFQYYREEENGRGNFPPRFSGLQFPNYSSELNVNALELDDSALYLCASSLLAGYEQYFGPGTRLTVT.

The chain uses TRBV7-6 and TRBJ2-1; D may be TRBD2 (7 bases). Germline V gene data show CDR1 as SGHVS and CDR2 as FNYEAQ. This CDR3 has 14 amino acids. V lost 3 bases, J lost 2 bases, and 8 bases lay in between. For the CDR3, the DNA is TGTGCCAGCAGCTTGGGGGGGCCCTACAATGAGCAGTTCTTC. Its protein is CASSLGGPYNEQFF.

Only a few counts were recorded for this clonotype. The chain links TRBV6-5 to TRBJ2-7; D is ambiguous. Germline-derived CDR1 and CDR2 are MNHEY and SVGAGI. The CDR3 extends over 12 amino acids. The V end was cut by 2 bases, the J end by 6 bases, with 8 bases between. The CDR3 DNA sequence: TGTGCCAGCAGTTACGGAGACGGCGAGCAGTACTTC. Translating gives CASSYGDGEQYF.

There are a few counts of this clonotype. The chain employs TRBV6-5 and TRBJ2-7, with D perhaps TRBD1 or TRBD2 (5 bases each). Germline loops: CDR1 MNHEY, CDR2 SVGAGI. This CDR3 is built from 13 residues. Between the trimmed V and J ends, which lost 6 bases and 7 bases, there was a span of 16 bases. DNA of the CDR3: TGTGCCAGCAGCCCGGAGTCGTGGGGGGAGCAGTACTTC. It is translated as CASSPESWGEQYF.

This clonotype was recorded a few times. The chain combines TRBV15 with TRBJ1-5; D remains unclear. V was shortened by 0 bases and J by 3 bases, with 15 bases between the two germline ends. Germline CDR1 and CDR2: LNHNV and YYDKDF (reference sequence). This CDR3 spans 17 amino acids. The CDR3 nucleotides read TGTGCCACCAGCAGAGATCGTTTGTCGGCGAACAATCAGCCCCAGCATTTT. Encoded protein: CATSRDRLSANNQPQHF.

This chain uses TRBV2 with TRBJ2-5, with D possibly being TRBD1 or TRBD2 (6 bases each). Germline assignment: CDR1 SNHLY and CDR2 FYNNEI. The CDR3 is made up of 13 amino acids. The V and J ends lost 7 bases and 2 bases respectively, with 11 bases between them. CDR3 loop: CASITGAQETQYF. CDR3 nucleotide sequence: TGTGCCAGCATAACGGGGGCTCAAGAGACCCAGTACTTC. The variable domain in full, with the rest retrieved from reference TRBV2 and TRBJ2-5, is EPEVTQTPSHQVTQMGQEVILRCVPISNHLYFYWYRQILGQKVEFLVSFYNNEISEKSEIFDDQFSVERPDGSNFTLKIRSTKLEDSAMYFCASITGAQETQYFGPGTRLLVL.

Many counts were recorded for this clonotype. This chain links TRBV5-1 with TRBJ2-3, with D hard to call. The germline V gene encodes CDR1 SGHRS and CDR2 YFSETQ. The CDR3 consists of 15 residues. The V end lost 4 bases, the J end lost 0 bases, and 12 bases lay between the germline ends. The CDR3 DNA sequence: TGCGCCAGCAGCGATAAGCATTCTAGCACAGATACGCAGTATTTT. It translates to CASSDKHSSTDTQYF.

This clonotype has a handful of counts. The chain has TRBV4-2 and TRBJ2-7; the D gene is possibly TRBD2 (6 bases). Germline V gene lookup returns CDR1 LGHNA and CDR2 YNFKEQ. With 0 bases removed from V and 3 bases from J, the gap between germline ends came to 12 bases. This CDR3 has 15 amino acids. The DNA for the CDR3 is TGTGCCAGCAGCCAAGAGTGGGAGGCGAACTACGAGCAGTACTTC. Translation: CASSQEWEANYEQYF.

The chain is built from TRBV4-3 and TRBJ2-1, with TRBD1 matching over 7 bases. CDR1 is LGHNA, CDR2 YSLEER, per germline. The CDR3 is 16 amino acids. V lost 6 bases and J lost 0; bases outside the gene matches: 8. The CDR3 loop reads CASRLSGGGSYNEQFF. The CDR3 DNA reads TGCGCCAGCAGGCTTTCAGGGGGTGGCTCCTACAATGAGCAGTTCTTC.

The chain recombines TRBV29-1 with TRBJ1-1, with D tentatively TRBD1 (6 bases). This CDR3 spans 14 amino acids. V was clipped by 6 bases and J by 0 bases, with 14 bases between them. Germline values: CDR1 SQVTM, CDR2 ANQGSEA. CDR3 DNA: TGCAGCGTCGCAAGGGGGACTGTGAACACTGAAGCTTTCTTT. This sequence encodes CSVARGTVNTEAFF.

This rearrangement joins TRBV7-9 to TRBJ2-4; no clear D. The germline V gene encodes CDR1 SEHNR and CDR2 FQNEAQ (reference sequence). The V end was cut by 7 bases, the J end by 0 bases, with 16 bases between. The CDR3 extends over 16 amino acids. This CDR3 is CASTPPEELAKNIQYF. CDR3 bases: TGTGCCAGCACCCCTCCAGAGGAACTAGCCAAAAACATTCAGTACTTC.

The rearrangement links TRBV11-3 to TRBJ2-3, with 8 positions matching TRBD2. The V gene's germline CDR1 is SGHNT and CDR2 YENEEA. The CDR3 is made up of 14 amino acids. The J segment lost 6 bases and the V segment lost 4 bases, leaving 6 bases of the junction unmatched. The CDR3 nucleotides read TGTGCCAGCAGCTCAGAGCGGGAGAGGGATACGCAGTATTTT. It is translated as CASSSERERDTQYF.

Only a few counts were recorded for this clonotype. This CDR3 is missing its conserved last phenylalanine or tryptophan, likely due to a read error. The CDR3 sequence: CSLKSDRGRSGYTS. Written as DNA, the CDR3 is TGCAGTCTAAAAAGCGACAGGGGGCGTAGTGGCTACACCTCC. This rearrangement joins TRBV20-1 to TRBJ1-2; 10 bases fit TRBD1. The trim removed 8 bases at V and 7 bases at J, leaving 13 bases unmatched. The CDR3 is 14 residues long. Germline lookup yields CDR1 DFQATT and CDR2 SNEGSKA (reference sequence).

This clonotype was counted at least ten times. This chain joins TRBV12-3 or TRBV12-4 and TRBJ2-7, with D perhaps matching TRBD2 (7 bases). The CDR3 loop spans 13 amino acids. The V gene lost 5 bases and the J gene lost 3 bases, with 11 bases spanning the gap. The CDR3 DNA reads as TGTGCCAGCAGTCCGGGGGGCCTCTACGAGCAGTACTTC. It yields the protein CASSPGGLYEQYF.

This clonotype came up a few times. The chain joins TRBV9 to TRBJ1-2; 9 nucleotides match TRBD1. The CDR3 runs to 15 residues. Germline-derived CDR1 and CDR2 are SGDLS and YYNGEE. With V trimmed by 4 bases and J by 0 bases, 4 bases remained unmatched. The CDR3 region has the DNA TGTGCCAGCAGCCATGGGACAGGGCCTAACTATGGCTACACCTTC. It codes for CASSHGTGPNYGYTF.

In its sample, this clonotype was seen a few times. CDR3 residues: CASSISDRGRDYGYTF. As DNA, the CDR3 is TGTGCCAGCAGTATCTCGGACAGGGGGCGCGACTATGGCTACACCTTC. The chain uses TRBV27 and TRBJ1-2; 11 nucleotides align to TRBD1. V dropped 5 bases and J dropped 3; count of bases not matched to a gene: 8. The CDR3 extends over 16 amino acids. Germline V CDR1 and CDR2: MNHEY, SMNVEV (reference sequence).

The rearrangement uses TRBV6-4 and TRBJ2-1, with 13 bases fitting TRBD2. This CDR3 is built from 15 residues. With 3 bases clipped from V and 8 bases from J, the junction kept 4 bases outside the gene matches. The germline V gene encodes CDR1 MRHNA and CDR2 SNTAGT. The CDR3 reads CASSEGTSGNDEQFF. CDR3 DNA sequence: TGTGCCAGCAGTGAGGGGACTAGCGGGAACGATGAGCAGTTCTTC.

The V gene is TRBV5-1, the J gene TRBJ2-5; TRBD2 is a possible D gene (6 bases). Germline V gives CDR1 SGHRS, CDR2 YFSETQ. V was cut by 3 bases and J by 2 bases, with 11 bases left in between. The CDR3 covers 14 residues. The CDR3 spells CASSSTSGQETQYF. The CDR3 nucleotides are TGCGCCAGCAGCTCGACTAGTGGACAAGAGACCCAGTACTTC.

This clonotype was counted ten times or more. This chain connects TRBV4-1 to TRBJ2-5, with 9 nucleotides matching TRBD2. The V gene's germline CDR1 is MGHRA and CDR2 YSYEKL. This CDR3 region has 15 residues. Trimming at V came to 1 base and at J to 1 base, leaving 1 base not matched to a gene. In DNA form, the CDR3 reads TGCGCCAGCAGCCAAGGGCGGGGGGGCCAAGAGACCCAGTACTTC. Protein: CASSQGRGGQETQYF.